The clone carrying this TCR beta chain was observed many times. The sample comes from a study of T cells in Graves' hyperthyroidism and ophthalmopathy. Study-wide background: Peripheral blood draws took place at initial diagnosis, ahead of any treatment.

It was considered stable Graves' hyperthyroidism when ophthalmopathy did not progress within 18 months. Thyroid ultrasound, orbital computed tomography, clinical symptoms, and serum thyroxine and TRAb underpinned diagnoses. Approximately 10 ml of fresh peripheral blood supplied the PBMCs. The CDR3 is made up of 16 amino acids. Between the trimmed V and J ends, which lost 1 base and 0 bases, there was a span of 13 bases. In germline, CDR1 is SEHNR, CDR2 FQNEAQ (reference sequence). TCR beta CDR3 sequences were amplified from RNA transcripts. The TCR CDR3 was amplified in a first-round RT-PCR using the HTBI primer set. TCRdb independently ran MiXCR on the multiplex PCR reads; one entry per CDR3 protein. The data show about 360,000 distinct CDR3 sequences, roughly 25% seen once.

Sequencing was performed on blood. The chain carries TRBV7-9 and TRBJ2-7; tentatively, D is TRBD1 (6 bases). The receptor was isolated from a man over 45 with Graves' hyperthyroidism. CDR3: CASSLGAGVVSYEQYF. CDR3 nucleotides: TGTGCCAGCAGCTTAGGGGCAGGGGTTGTCTCCTACGAGCAGTACTTC. The variable domain in full, with the rest retrieved from reference TRBV7-9 and TRBJ2-7, is DTGVSQNPRHKITKRGQNVTFRCDPISEHNRLYWYRQTLGQGPEFLTYFQNEAQLEKSRLLSDRFSAERPKGSFSTLEIQRTEQGDSAMYLCASSLGAGVVSYEQYFGPGTRLTVT.